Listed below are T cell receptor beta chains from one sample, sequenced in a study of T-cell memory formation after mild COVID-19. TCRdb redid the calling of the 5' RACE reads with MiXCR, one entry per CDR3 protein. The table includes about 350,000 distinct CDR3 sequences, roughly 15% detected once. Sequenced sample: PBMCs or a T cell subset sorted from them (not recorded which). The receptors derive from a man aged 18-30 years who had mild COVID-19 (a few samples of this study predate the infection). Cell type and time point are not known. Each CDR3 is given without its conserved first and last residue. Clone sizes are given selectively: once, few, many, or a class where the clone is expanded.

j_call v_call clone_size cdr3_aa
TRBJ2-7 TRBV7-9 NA ASSGSDRDYYEQY
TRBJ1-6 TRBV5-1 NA ASSPGTGVSPLH
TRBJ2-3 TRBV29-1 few SVERLAGGRDTQY
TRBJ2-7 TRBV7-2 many ASSLVSDEQY
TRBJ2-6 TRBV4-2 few ASSQTGGANVLT
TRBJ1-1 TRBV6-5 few ASSYSTARGTEAF
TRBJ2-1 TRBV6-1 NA ASNLGTGNYNEQF
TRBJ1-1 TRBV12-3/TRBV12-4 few ASTDSGEGGTEAF
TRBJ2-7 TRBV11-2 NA ASSLYLEQY
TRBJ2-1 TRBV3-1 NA ASSQVWGQSSYNEQF
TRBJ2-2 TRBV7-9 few ASSSYRGPAGELF
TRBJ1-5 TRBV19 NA ASSTGYEPQH
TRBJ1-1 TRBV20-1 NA SAPLDGEAF
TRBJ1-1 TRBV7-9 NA ASSLGGGRDTEAF
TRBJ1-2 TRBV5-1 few ASSFLGESDGYT
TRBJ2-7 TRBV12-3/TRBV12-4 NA ASSRGYTYEQY
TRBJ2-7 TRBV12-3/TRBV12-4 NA ASSFTGLSYEQY
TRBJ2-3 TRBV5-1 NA ASSLDFSTDTQY
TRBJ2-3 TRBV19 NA ASSKGQDTDTQY
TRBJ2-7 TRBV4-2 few ASSQDSSSGGGQQY
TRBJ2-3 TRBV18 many ASSPSGRGPQDTQY
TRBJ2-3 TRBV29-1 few SVVIRGGADTQY
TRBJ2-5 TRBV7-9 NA ASSRRQGYQETQY